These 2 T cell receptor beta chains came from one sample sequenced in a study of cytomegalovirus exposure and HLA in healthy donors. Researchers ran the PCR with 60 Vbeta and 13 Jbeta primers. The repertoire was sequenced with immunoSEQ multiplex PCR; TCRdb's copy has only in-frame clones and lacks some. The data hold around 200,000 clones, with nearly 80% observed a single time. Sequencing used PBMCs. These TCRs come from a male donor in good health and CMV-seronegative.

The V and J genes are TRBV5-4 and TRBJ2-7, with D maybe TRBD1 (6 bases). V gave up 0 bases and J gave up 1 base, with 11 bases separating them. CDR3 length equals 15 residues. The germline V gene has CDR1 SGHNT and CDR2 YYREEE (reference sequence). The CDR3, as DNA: TGTGCCAGCAGCTTGGATGGGGGCCAGTCCTACGAGCAGTACTTC. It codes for CASSLDGGQSYEQYF.

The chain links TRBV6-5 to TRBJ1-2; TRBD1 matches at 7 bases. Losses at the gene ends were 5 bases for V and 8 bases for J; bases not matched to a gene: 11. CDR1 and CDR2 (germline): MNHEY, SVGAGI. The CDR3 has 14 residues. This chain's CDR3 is CASSNGQEMRGYTF. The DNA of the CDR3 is TGTGCCAGCAGTAATGGACAGGAGATGAGGGGCTACACCTTC.